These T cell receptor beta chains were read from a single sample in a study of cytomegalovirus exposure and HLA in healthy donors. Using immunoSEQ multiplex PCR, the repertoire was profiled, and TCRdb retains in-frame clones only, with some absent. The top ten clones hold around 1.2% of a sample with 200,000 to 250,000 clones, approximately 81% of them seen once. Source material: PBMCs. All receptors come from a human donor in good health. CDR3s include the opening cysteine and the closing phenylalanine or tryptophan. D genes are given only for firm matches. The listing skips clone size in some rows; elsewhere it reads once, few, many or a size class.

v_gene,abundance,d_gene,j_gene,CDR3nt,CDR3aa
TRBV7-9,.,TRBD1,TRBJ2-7,TGTGCCAGCACCCCGGGACAGGGATCCTACGAGCAGTACTTC,CASTPGQGSYEQYF
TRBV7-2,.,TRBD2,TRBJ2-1,TGTGCCAGCAGCTTATTGCCTGGCGGGAGCTCCTACAATGAGCAGTTCTTC,CASSLLPGGSSYNEQFF
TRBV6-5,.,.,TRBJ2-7,TGTGCCAGCAGGCGGGACTCCTACTACGAGCAGTACTTC,CASRRDSYYEQYF
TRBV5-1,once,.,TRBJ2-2,TGCGCCACCCCGGGACACGCGAACACCGGGGAGCTGTTTTTT,CATPGHANTGELFF
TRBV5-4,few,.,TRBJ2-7,TGTGCCAGCAGCTTGGGGGGGAGGCAAGCCTACGAGCAGTACTTC,CASSLGGRQAYEQYF
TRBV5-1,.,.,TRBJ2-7,TGCGCCAGCAGCCCAGAGGTACCGGTCTCCTACGAGCAGTACTTC,CASSPEVPVSYEQYF
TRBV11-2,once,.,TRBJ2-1,TGTGCCAGCAGCTTAGTAGGTGGCAGGGGATACGAGCAGTTCTTC,CASSLVGGRGYEQFF
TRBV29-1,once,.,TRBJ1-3,TGCAGCGTTGATACCGGGGGGCACACCATATATTTT,CSVDTGGHTIYF
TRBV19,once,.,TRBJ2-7,TGTGCCAGTAGTATAGGGTCCGAAGGAGAGCAGTGCTTC,CASSIGSEGEQCF
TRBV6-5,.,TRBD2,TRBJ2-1,TGTGCCAGCAGTTACACTTGGGCCCGGGGGGGTGAGCAGTTCTTC,CASSYTWARGGEQFF
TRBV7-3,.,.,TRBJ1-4,TGTGCCAGCAGCGATAGCGGGGTTGCTAATGAAAAACTGTTTTTT,CASSDSGVANEKLFF
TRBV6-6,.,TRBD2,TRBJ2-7,TGTGCCAGCAGTTACTCGGTAACTAGCGGGAGTTACGAGCAGTACTTC,CASSYSVTSGSYEQYF
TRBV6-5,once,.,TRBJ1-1,TGTGCCAGCAGTTACGATGGGGGGATCTCTGAAGCTTTCTTT,CASSYDGGISEAFF
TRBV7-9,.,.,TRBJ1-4,TGTTCCAGCAGCTTAGCTGTCCCTTCGGGTGAAAAACTGTTTTTT,CSSSLAVPSGEKLFF
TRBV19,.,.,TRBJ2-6,TGTGCCAGTAGTTCGGTGGGACTCGAAAGCTCTGGGGCCAACGTCCTGACTTTC,CASSSVGLESSGANVLTF
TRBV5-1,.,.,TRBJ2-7,TGCGCCAGCAGCTTGGACCCTAGCTCCTACGAGCAGTACTTC,CASSLDPSSYEQYF
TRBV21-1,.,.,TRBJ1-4,TGTGCCAGCAGGAACCTCTTAAGACAGGGGACAGACGAAAAACTGTTTTTT,CASRNLLRQGTDEKLFF
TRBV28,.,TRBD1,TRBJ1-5,TGTGCCAGCAGTCCGACAGGGGGAGATCAGCCCCAGCATTTT,CASSPTGGDQPQHF
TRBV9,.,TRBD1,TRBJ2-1,TGTGCCAGCAGCGGAACAGGGGCACTTGAGCAGTTCTTC,CASSGTGALEQFF
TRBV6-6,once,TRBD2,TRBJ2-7,TGTGCCAGCACAAAAACTAGCGGCAGGTCCTCCTACGAGCAGTACTTC,CASTKTSGRSSYEQYF
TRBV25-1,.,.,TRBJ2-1,TGTGCCAGCAGTGAATCGATCGGAGTGGATGAGCAGTTCTTC,CASSESIGVDEQFF
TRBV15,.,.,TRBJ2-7,TGTGCCACCAGCAGAGGAGCGGAGCTATACGAGCAGTACTTC,CATSRGAELYEQYF
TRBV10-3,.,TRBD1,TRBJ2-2,TGTGCCATCAGACGACAGGGGGCGAACACCGGGGAGCTGTTTTTT,CAIRRQGANTGELFF
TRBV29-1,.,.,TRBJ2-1,TGCAGCGTCTCCTACCAGGGACAATTGTACAATGAGCAGTTCTTC,CSVSYQGQLYNEQFF
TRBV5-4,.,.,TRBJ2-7,TGTGCCAGCAGCTTAGGGGGGGGCTCCTACGAGCAGTACTTC,CASSLGGGSYEQYF
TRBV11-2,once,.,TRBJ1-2,TGTGCCAGCAGCTTAACTAGGGGGGGCTATGGCTACACCTTC,CASSLTRGGYGYTF
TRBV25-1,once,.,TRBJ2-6,TGTGCCAGCAGCTACAGATTCCGCTCTGGGGCCAACGTCCTGACTTTC,CASSYRFRSGANVLTF
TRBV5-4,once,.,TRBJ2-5,TGTGCCAGCAGCTTGGTGGGGGGGCTGGAGACCCAGTACTTC,CASSLVGGLETQYF
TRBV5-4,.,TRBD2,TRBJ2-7,TGTGCCAGCAGCACGACTAGCGGGAGTTACGAATACGAGCAGTACTTC,CASSTTSGSYEYEQYF
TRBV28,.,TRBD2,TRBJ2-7,TGTGCCAGCAGTTTAGGAGGAAGCGGGGCCATCTACGAGCAGTACTTC,CASSLGGSGAIYEQYF
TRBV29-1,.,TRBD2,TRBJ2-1,TGCAGCGTTGCGGGACTAGCGACGGGGCAGCTCTTC,CSVAGLATGQLF
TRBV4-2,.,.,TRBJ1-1,TGTGCCAGCAGCGAGGGCCACATGAACACTGAAGCTTTCTTT,CASSEGHMNTEAFF
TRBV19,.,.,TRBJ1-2,TGTGCCAGTAGTGCAGACCTACAGGAAGACTATGGCTACACCTTC,CASSADLQEDYGYTF
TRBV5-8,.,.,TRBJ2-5,TGTGCCAGCAACGTCGACACCCCACAAGAGACCCAGTACTTC,CASNVDTPQETQYF
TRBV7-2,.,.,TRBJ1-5,TGTGCCAGCAGCTCAGGGCAGCCCCAGCATTTT,CASSSGQPQHF
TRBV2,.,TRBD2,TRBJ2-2,TGTGCCAGCACCCCAGAGGGACTAGCGGGAGTACGGGGCGGGGAGCTGTTTTTT,CASTPEGLAGVRGGELFF
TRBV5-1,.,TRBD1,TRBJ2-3,TGCGCCAGCAGCCTAGGACAGGGGGGGCAGTATTTT,CASSLGQGGQYF
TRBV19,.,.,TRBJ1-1,TGTGCCAGTAGTATCGGGACGGGGGGGGAGACTGAAGCTTTCTTT,CASSIGTGGETEAFF
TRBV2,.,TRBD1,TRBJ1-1,TGTGCCAACATTCTCGACAGGGTGAACACTGAAGCTTTCTTT,CANILDRVNTEAFF
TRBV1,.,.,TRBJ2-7,TGCACCAGCAGCCTGCTGAGGACCTACGAGCAGTACTTC,CTSSLLRTYEQYF
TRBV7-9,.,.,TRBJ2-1,TGTGCCAGCAGCTTAATTCGCAATGAGCAGTTCTTC,CASSLIRNEQFF
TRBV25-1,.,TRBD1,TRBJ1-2,TGTGCCAGCTCAAAGGGGGCGGAGGGGTATGGCTACACCTTC,CASSKGAEGYGYTF
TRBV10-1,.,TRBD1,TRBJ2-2,TGCGCCAGCAGGAGGGACAGGAACACCGGGGAGCTGTTTTTT,CASRRDRNTGELFF
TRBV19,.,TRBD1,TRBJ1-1,TGTGCCAGTAGTACGGGCAGGGGGCTTGAAAACACTGAAGCTTTCTTT,CASSTGRGLENTEAFF
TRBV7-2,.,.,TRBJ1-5,TGTGCCAGCAGCTTAGCGTGGTCGGGGTTTAGCAATCAGCCCCAGCATTTT,CASSLAWSGFSNQPQHF
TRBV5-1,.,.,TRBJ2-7,TGCGCCAGCAGCTTCGGACAAGTCGGGGGAGGGGGCTCCTACGAGCAGTACTTC,CASSFGQVGGGGSYEQYF